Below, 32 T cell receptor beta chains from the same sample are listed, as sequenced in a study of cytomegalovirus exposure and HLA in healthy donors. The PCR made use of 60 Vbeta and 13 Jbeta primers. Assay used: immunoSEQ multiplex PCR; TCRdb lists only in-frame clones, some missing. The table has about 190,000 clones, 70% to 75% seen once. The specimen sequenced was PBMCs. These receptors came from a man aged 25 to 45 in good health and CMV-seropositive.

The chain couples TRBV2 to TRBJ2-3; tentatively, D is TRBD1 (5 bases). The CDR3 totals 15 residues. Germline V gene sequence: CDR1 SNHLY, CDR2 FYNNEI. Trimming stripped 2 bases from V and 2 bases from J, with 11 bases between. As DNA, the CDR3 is TGTGCCAGCAGTGAACTAAGGGGCCCCACAGATACGCAGTATTTT. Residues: CASSELRGPTDTQYF.

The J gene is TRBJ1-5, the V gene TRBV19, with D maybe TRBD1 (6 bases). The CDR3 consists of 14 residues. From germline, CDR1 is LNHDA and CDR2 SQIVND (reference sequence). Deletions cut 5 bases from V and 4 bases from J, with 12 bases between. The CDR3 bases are TGTGCCAGTAGTGTAACAGGGCCTAATCAGCCCCAGCATTTT. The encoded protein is CASSVTGPNQPQHF.

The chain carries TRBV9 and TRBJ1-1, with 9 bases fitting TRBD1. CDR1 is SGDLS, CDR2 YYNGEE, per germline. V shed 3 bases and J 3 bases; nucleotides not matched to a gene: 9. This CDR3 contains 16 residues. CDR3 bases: TGTGCCAGCAGCGCGTCCGGGACAGGGACGGACACTGAAGCTTTCTTT. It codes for CASSASGTGTDTEAFF.

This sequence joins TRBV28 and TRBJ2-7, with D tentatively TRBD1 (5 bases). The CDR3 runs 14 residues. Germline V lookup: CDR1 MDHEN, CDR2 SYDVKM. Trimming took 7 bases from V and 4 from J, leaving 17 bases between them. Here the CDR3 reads CASKYRRVSYEQYF. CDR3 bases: TGTGCCAGCAAGTATCGCAGGGTGTCTTACGAGCAGTACTTC.

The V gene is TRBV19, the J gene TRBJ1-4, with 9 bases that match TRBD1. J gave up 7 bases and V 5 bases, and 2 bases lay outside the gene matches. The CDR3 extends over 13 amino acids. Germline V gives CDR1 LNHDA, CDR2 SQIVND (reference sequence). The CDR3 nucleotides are TGTGCCAGTAGTCCGGACAGGGGTGAAAAACTGTTTTTT. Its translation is CASSPDRGEKLFF.

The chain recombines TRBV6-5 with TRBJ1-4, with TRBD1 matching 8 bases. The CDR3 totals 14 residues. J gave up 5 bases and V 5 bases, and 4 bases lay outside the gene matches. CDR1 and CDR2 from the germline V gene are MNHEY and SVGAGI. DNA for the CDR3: TGTGCCAGCAGTGACACAGGGGGGAATGAAAAACTGTTTTTT. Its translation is CASSDTGGNEKLFF.

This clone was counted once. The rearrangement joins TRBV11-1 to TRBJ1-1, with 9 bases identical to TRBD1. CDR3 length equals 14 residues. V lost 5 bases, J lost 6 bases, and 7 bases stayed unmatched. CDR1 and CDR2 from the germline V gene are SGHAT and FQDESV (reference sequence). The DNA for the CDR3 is TGTGCCAGCAGCAGGGGACAGGGAAGTTCTGAAGCTTTCTTT. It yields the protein CASSRGQGSSEAFF.

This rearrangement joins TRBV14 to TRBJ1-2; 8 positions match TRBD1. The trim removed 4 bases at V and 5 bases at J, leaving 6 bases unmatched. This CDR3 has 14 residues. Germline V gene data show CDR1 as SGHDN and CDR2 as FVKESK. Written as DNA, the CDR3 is TGTGCCAGCAGCCCCTGGGACAGGTCGTATGGCTACACCTTC. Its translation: CASSPWDRSYGYTF.

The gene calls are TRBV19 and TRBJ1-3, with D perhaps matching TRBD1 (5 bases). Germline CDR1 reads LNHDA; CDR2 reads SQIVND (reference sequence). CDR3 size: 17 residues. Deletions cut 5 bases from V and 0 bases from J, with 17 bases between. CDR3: CASSPTPGLHSGNTIYF. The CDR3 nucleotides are TGTGCCAGTAGTCCCACCCCGGGACTCCACTCTGGAAACACCATATATTTT.

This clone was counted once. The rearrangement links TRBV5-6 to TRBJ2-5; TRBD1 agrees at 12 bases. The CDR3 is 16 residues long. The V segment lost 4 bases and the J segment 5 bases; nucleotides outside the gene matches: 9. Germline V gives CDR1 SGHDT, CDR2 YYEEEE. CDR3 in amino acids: CASSTGTGGLLETQYF. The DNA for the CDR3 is TGTGCCAGCAGCACGGGGACAGGGGGCCTTTTGGAGACCCAGTACTTC.

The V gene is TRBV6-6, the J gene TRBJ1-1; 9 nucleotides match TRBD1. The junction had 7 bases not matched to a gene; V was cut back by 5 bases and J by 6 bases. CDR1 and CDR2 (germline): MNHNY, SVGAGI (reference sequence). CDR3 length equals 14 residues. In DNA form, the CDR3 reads TGTGCCAGCAGTGGGGGACAGGGCGGATCTGAAGCTTTCTTT. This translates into CASSGGQGGSEAFF.

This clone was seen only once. The CDR3 sequence: CASTESINQPQHF. CDR3 nucleotide sequence: TGCGCCAGCACCGAGAGTATCAATCAGCCCCAGCATTTT. The rearrangement links TRBV10-2 to TRBJ1-5, with D hard to call. Germline V gene sequence: CDR1 WSHSY, CDR2 SAAADI. V lost 7 bases to trimming and J lost 3 bases, with 10 bases between them. CDR3 length: 13 amino acids.

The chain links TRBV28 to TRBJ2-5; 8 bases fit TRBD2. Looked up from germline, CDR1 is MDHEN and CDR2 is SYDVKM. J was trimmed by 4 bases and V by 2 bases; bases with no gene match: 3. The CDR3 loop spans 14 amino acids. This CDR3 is CASSLAGGPETQYF. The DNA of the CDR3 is TGTGCCAGCAGTTTAGCGGGGGGTCCAGAGACCCAGTACTTC.

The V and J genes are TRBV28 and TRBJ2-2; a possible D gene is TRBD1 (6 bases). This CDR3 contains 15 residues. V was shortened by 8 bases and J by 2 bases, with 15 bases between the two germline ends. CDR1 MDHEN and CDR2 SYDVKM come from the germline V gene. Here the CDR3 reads CASGVGRGNTGELFF. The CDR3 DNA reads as TGTGCCAGCGGGGTTGGCAGGGGAAACACCGGGGAGCTGTTTTTT. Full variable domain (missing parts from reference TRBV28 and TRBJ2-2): DVKVTQSSRYLVKRTGEKVFLECVQDMDHENMFWYRQDPGLGLRLIYFSYDVKMKEKGDIPEGYSVSREKKERFSLILESASTNQTSMYLCASGVGRGNTGELFFGEGSRLTVL.

CDR3 coding DNA: TGTGCCAGCAGACAGGGGGCCACAGATACGCAGTATTTT. Amino acids: CASRQGATDTQYF. The V and J genes are TRBV6-5 and TRBJ2-3; 9 positions agree with TRBD1. The CDR3 is made up of 13 amino acids. The trim removed 6 bases at V and 2 bases at J, leaving 0 bases unmatched. The germline V gene encodes CDR1 MNHEY and CDR2 SVGAGI.

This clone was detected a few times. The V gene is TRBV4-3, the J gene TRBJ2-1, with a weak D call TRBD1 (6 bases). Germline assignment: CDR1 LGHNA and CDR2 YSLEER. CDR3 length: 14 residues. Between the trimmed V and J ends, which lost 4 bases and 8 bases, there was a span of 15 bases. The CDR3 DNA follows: TGCGCCAGCAGCCCCCACCCCAGGGGAGATGAGCAGTTCTTC. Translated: CASSPHPRGDEQFF.

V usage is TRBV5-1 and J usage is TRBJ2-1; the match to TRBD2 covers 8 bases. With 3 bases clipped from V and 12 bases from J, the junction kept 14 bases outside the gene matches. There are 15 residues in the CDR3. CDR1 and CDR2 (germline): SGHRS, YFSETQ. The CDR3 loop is CASSSSGSGGFGQFF. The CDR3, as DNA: TGCGCCAGCAGCTCCAGCGGGAGCGGAGGTTTCGGGCAGTTCTTC.

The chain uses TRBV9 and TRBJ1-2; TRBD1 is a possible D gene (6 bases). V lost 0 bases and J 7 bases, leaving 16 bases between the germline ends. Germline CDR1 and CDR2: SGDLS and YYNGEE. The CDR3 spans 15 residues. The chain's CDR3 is CASSVVGRGETGYTF. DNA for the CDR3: TGTGCCAGCAGCGTAGTGGGCAGGGGAGAAACTGGCTACACCTTC.

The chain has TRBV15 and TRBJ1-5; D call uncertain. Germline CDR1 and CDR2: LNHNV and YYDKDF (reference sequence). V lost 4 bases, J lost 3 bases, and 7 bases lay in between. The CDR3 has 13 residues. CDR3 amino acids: CATSKRSNQPQHF. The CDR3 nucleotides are TGTGCCACCAGCAAGAGATCCAATCAGCCCCAGCATTTT.

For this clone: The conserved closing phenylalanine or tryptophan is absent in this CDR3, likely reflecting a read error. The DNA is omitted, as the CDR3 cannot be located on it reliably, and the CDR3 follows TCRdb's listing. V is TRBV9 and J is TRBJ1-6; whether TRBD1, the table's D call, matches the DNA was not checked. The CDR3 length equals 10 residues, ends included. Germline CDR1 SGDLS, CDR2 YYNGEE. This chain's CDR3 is CASSVAPITI.

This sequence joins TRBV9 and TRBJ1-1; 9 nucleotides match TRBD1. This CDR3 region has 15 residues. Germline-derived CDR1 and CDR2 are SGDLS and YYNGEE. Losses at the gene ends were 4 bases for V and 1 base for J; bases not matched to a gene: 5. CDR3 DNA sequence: TGTGCCAGCAGCCCGGGGGGACAGGGGAACACTGAAGCTTTCTTT. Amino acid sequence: CASSPGGQGNTEAFF.

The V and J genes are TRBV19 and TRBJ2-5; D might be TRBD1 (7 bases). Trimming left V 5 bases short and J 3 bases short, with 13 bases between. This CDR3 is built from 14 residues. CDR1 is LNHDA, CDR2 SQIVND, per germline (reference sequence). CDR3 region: CASSSTGRKETQYF. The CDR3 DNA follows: TGTGCCAGTAGTTCGACAGGGAGGAAAGAGACCCAGTACTTC.

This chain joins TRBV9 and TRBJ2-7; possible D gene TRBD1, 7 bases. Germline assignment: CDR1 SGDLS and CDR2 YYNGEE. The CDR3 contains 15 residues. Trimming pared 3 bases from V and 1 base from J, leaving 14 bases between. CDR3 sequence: CASSAFQGGSYEQYF. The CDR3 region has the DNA TGTGCCAGCAGCGCCTTCCAGGGGGGATCCTACGAGCAGTACTTC. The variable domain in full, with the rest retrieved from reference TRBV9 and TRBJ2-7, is DSGVTQTPKHLITATGQRVTLRCSPRSGDLSVYWYQQSLDQGLQFLIQYYNGEERAKGNILERFSAQQFPDLHSELNLSSLELGDSALYFCASSAFQGGSYEQYFGPGTRLTVT.

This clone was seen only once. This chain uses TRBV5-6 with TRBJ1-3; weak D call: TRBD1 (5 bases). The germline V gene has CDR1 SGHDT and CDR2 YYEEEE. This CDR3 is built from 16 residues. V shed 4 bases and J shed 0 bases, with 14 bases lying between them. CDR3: CASSPTGGGSGNTIYF. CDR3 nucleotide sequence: TGTGCCAGCAGCCCAACGGGGGGAGGCTCTGGAAACACCATATATTTT.

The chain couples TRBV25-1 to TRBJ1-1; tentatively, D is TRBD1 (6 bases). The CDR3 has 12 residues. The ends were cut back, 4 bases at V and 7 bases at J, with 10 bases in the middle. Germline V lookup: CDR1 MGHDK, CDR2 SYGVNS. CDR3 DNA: TGTGCCAGCAGTGTAGGGGACATTGAAGCTTTCTTT. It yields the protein CASSVGDIEAFF.

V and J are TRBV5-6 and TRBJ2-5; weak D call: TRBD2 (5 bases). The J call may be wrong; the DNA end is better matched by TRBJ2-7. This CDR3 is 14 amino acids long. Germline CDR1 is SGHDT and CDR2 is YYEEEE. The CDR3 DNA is TGTGCCAGCAGCCCGCGGGTTCGAACATACGAGCAGTACTTC. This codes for CASSPRVRTYEQYF.

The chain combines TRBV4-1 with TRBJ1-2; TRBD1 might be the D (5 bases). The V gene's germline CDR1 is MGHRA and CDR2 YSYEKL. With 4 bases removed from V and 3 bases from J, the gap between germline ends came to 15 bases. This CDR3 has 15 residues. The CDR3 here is CASSPQGSNHYGYTF. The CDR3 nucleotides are TGCGCCAGCAGCCCCCAGGGAAGCAACCACTATGGCTACACCTTC.

Written as DNA, the CDR3 is TGTGCCAGCAGCCAAGAGCCGCGGGACAGCTACAATGAGCAGTTCTTC. Encoded protein: CASSQEPRDSYNEQFF. The chain is built from TRBV4-2 and TRBJ2-1; a possible D gene is TRBD1 (7 bases). Trimming cost V 0 bases and J 3 bases, with 12 bases left between them. The CDR3 has 16 amino acids. CDR1 is LGHNA and CDR2 is YNFKEQ in the germline V gene.

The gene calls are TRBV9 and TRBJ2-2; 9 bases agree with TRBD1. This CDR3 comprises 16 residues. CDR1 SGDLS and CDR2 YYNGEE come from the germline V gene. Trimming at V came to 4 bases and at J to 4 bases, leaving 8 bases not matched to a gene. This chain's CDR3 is CASSPSGTGSTGELFF. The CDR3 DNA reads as TGTGCCAGCAGCCCCTCCGGGACAGGGAGCACCGGGGAGCTGTTTTTT.

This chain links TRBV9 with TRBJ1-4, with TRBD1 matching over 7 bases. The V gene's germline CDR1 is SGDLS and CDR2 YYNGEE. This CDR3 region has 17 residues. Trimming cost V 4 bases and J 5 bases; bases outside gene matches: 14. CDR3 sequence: CASSSSPRDSLNEKLFF. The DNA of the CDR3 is TGTGCCAGCAGCTCTTCCCCGCGGGACAGCCTCAATGAAAAACTGTTTTTT.

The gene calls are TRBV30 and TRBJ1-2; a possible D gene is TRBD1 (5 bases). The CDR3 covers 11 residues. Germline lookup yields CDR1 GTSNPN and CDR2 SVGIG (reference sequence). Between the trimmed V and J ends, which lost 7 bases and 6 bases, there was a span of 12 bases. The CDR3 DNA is TGTGCCTCCCAGGGTTTAGATGGCTACACCTTC. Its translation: CASQGLDGYTF.

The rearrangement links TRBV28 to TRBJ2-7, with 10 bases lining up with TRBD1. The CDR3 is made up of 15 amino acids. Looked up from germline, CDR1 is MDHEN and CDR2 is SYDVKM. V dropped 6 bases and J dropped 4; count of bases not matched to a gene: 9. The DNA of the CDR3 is TGTGCCAGCAGACCAGGACAGGGGGTGGGATACGAGCAGTACTTC. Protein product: CASRPGQGVGYEQYF.